The clone carrying this TCR beta chain has more than one count but fewer than ten. Its target is unknown. Then a second PCR, running roughly 7 to 11 cycles, was carried out with a sample-barcoded 5' primer and a J-beta primer mix. TCRdb reanalysed the 5' RACE reads using MiXCR and keeps one entry per CDR3 protein. The table records about 1,500,000 distinct CDR3 sequences, under 30% of them present only once. The data originate from a study of blood T cells in healthy people across ages. Study results and limitations: Aged donors had fewer naive CD4+ cells and lower diversity than long-lived donors. Roughly linearly, TCR beta diversity per million T cells fell as age increased. Changes seen in expanded clonotypes were possibly confounded by donor CMV status left unknown.

The germline gives CDR1 MNHEY, CDR2 SVGAGI. The CDR3 length is 11 residues. V shed 8 bases and J shed 8 bases, with 10 bases lying between them. Each sample had at least 6 million PBMCs isolated. The V and J genes are TRBV6-5 and TRBJ2-1; D unresolved. This receptor was taken from a woman aged 25 to 39 in good health. Specimen: blood. DNA of the CDR3: TGTGCCAGCCGAAGGAAGGATGAGCAGTTCTTC. It encodes CASRRKDEQFF.